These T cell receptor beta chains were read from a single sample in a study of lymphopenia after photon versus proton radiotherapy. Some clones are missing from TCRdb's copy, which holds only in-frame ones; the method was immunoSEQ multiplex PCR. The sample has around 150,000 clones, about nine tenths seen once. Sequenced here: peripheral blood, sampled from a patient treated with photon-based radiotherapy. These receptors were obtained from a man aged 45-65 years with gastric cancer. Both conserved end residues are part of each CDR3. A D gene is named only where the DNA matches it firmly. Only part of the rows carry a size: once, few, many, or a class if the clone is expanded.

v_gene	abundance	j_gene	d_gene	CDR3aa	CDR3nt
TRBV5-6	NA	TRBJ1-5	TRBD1	CASSLTQGTGYSQPQHF	TGTGCCAGCAGCTTAACCCAAGGGACAGGGTACTCTCAGCCCCAGCATTTT
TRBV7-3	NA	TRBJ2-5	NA	CASSPGLEETQYF	TGTGCCAGCAGCCCCGGCCTTGAAGAGACCCAGTACTTC
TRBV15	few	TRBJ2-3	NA	CATSRVGGDNTDTQYF	TGTGCCACCAGCAGAGTCGGCGGGGATAACACAGATACGCAGTATTTT
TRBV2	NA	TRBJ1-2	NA	CASRGRGIDYGYTF	TGTGCCAGCCGGGGTCGGGGGATTGACTATGGCTACACCTTC
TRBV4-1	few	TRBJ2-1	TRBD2	CASSPGLAGERSSYNEQFF	TGCGCCAGCAGCCCGGGACTAGCGGGGGAACGGAGCTCCTACAATGAGCAGTTCTTC
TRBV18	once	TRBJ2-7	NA	CASSPGEGGQYF	TGTGCCAGCTCACCAGGCGAGGGAGGGCAGTACTTC
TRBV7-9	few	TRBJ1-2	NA	CASSSLQGGYGYTF	TGTGCCAGCAGCTCACTACAGGGCGGCTATGGCTACACCTTC
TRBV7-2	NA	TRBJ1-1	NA	CAGQKYILTEAFF	TGTGCCGGACAGAAGTATATTCTCACTGAAGCTTTCTTT
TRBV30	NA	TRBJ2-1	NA	CAWSRQGPGEQFF	TGTGCCTGGAGTCGGCAGGGCCCGGGTGAGCAGTTCTTC
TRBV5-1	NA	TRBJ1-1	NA	CASSLDQGKGNTEAFF	TGCGCCAGCAGCTTGGACCAGGGGAAGGGGAACACTGAAGCTTTCTTT